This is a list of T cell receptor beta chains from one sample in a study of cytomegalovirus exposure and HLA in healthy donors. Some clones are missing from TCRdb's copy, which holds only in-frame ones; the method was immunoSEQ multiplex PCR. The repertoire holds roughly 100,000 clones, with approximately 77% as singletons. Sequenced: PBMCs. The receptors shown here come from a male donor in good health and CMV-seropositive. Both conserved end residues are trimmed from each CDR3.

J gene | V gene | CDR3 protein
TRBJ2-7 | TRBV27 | ASSLSGQSYEQY
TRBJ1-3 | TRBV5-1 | ASSSRRGLGGNTIY
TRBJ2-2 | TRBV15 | ATSRVLAESTGELF
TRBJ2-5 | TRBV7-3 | ASSQGGVGETQY
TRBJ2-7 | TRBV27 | ASSLLGTSGSYEQY
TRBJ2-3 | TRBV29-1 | SVEEGLARDTQY
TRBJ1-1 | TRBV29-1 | SVVGGGGTEAF
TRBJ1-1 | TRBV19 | ASSIYGPITGANTEAF
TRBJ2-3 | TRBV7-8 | ASSLAVGPDTQY
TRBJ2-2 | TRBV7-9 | ASTRLADTGELF
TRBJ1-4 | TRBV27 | ASSLSPGLEEKLF
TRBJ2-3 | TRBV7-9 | ASSQGLGLTDTQY
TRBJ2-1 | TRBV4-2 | ASSQGPGYEQF
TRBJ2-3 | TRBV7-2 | ASSARVTDTQY
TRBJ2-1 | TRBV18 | ASSPLGTSTF
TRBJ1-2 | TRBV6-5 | ASSYSQGSGGYT
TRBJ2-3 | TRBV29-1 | SVIPDLGLTDTQY
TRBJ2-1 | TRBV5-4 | ASSLPKAGAYNEQF
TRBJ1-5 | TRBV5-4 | ASSLSSDQH
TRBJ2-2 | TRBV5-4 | ASSRDRNTGELF
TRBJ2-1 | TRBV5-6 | ASSLDRGSYNEQF
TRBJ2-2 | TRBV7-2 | ASSLVLTSGELF
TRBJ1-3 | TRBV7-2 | ASSSGQGSSGNTIY
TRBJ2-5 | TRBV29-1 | SVTGLQETQY
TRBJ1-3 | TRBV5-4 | ASSSRQSGNTIY
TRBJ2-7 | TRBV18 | ASSPLGGAGGPVEQY
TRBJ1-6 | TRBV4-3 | ASSPSYRVGSPLH
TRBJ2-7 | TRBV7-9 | ASSSVAGGREQY
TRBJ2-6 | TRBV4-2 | ASSPGQVSSGANVLT
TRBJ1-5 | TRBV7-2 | ASSLQSFGQPQH
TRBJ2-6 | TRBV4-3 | ASSQVSSSSGANVLT
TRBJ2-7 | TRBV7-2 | ASSLSGTGRSEQY
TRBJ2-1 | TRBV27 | ASSLGRGVSNEQF
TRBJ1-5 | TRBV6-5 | ASSIPGQGYQPQH
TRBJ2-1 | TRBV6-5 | ASSRPGEGYNEQF
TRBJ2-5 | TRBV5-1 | ASSLGLREEETQY
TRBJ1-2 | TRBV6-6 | ASSDRGVYGYT
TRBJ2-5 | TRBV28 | ASSFGLSILQGSDISHQETQY
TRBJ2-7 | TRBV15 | ATSRQKGGLNEQY
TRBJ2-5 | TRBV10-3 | AISVNREQETQY
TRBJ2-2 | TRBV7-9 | ASSLKMRGGRGTGELF
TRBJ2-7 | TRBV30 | AWSTSGSYEQY
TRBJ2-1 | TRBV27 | ASSSSGTGYSYNEQF
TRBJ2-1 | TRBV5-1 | ASSKLAGPSYNEQF
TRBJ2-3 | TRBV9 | ASSALTSGGTDTQY
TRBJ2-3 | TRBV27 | ASSLGGNNRGDTQY
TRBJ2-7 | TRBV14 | ASSQVGGKDEQY
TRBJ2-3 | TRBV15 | ATRTSGSDTQY
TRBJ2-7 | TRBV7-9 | ASSSPRTGTTYEQY
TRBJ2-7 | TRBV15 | ATSRGGQALAEQY
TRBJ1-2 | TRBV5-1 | ASSWDRDGYT